This T cell receptor (beta chain) was sequenced during a study of blood T cell repertoires in COVID-19. CDR1 GTSNPN and CDR2 SVGIG come from the germline V gene (reference sequence). CDR3 length equals 15 residues. V shed 8 bases, J shed 4 bases, and the junction held 11 bases outside the gene matches. Under the authors' procedure: Nucleated cell counts were estimated from reference gene primer amplification. Produced via immunoSEQ multiplex PCR; TCRdb's table is partial and in-frame only. The V and J calls and clone size were taken over from that table, and D and trimming were inferred from the DNA. The sample contains roughly 250,000 clones, around 83% of which appear only once.

Sequences were obtained from peripheral blood. The clonotype originates from a man aged 35-49 years with active or convalescent COVID-19. The genes are TRBV30 and TRBJ2-2; the match to TRBD1 covers 9 bases. The CDR3 is CARDRDREVTGELFF. The CDR3 DNA is TGTGCCAGGGACCGGGACAGGGAGGTCACCGGGGAGCTGTTTTTT.